The 17 T cell receptor beta chains listed next were all sequenced from one sample in a study of blood T cells in healthy people across ages. The second PCR ran roughly 7 to 11 cycles with a sample-barcoded 5' primer and J-beta primers. TCRdb processed the 5' RACE reads anew with MiXCR; each CDR3 protein has one entry. The sample has about 400,000 distinct CDR3 sequences, about half seen once. Sequences were obtained from blood. These receptor sequences come from a man aged 60 to 75 in good health.

The genes are TRBV6-2 or TRBV6-3 and TRBJ2-1, with TRBD1 matching 9 bases. The CDR3 contains 20 residues. Per germline, CDR1 MNHEY and CDR2 SVGEGT. Trimming removed 5 bases from V and 12 bases from J; junction bases left unmatched: 29. The CDR3 loop is CASSRGFSLQRETGGDRQFF. In nucleotides, the CDR3 is TGTGCCAGCAGTCGCGGTTTCTCTTTACAAAGAGAAACAGGGGGCGATAGGCAGTTCTTC.

This chain joins TRBV7-9 and TRBJ1-2, with D possibly matching TRBD1 (6 bases). Germline V gene data show CDR1 as SEHNR and CDR2 as FQNEAQ (reference sequence). This CDR3 region has 15 residues. V shed 5 bases and J shed 3 bases, with 16 bases lying between them. CDR3 sequence (DNA): TGTGCCAGCAGCCCCGGGACAAGCTCAGACTATGGCTACACCTTC. Translated, it gives CASSPGTSSDYGYTF. The full variable domain, in which reference TRBV7-9 and TRBJ1-2 provide the parts outside the CDR3, is DTGVSQNPRHKITKRGQNVTFRCDPISEHNRLYWYRQTLGQGPEFLTYFQNEAQLEKSRLLSDRFSAERPKGSFSTLEIQRTEQGDSAMYLCASSPGTSSDYGYTFGSGTRLTVV.

The rearrangement links TRBV15 to TRBJ2-7; D is undetermined. CDR3 length equals 16 residues. With 0 bases removed from V and 7 bases from J, the gap between germline ends came to 19 bases. CDR1 is LNHNV and CDR2 is YYDKDF in the germline V gene (reference sequence). CDR3 in amino acids: CATSRDWDSSYNEQYF. The CDR3 DNA is TGTGCCACCAGCAGAGATTGGGATAGCTCCTACAATGAGCAGTACTTC.

This clonotype was seen a few times. The rearrangement uses TRBV20-1 and TRBJ2-7; 10 positions agree with TRBD2. Germline values: CDR1 DFQATT, CDR2 SNEGSKA (reference sequence). The trim removed 3 bases at V and 6 bases at J, leaving 8 bases unmatched. The CDR3 loop spans 14 amino acids. The chain's CDR3 is CSASLAGEQGEQYF. The CDR3 DNA follows: TGCAGTGCTAGCCTAGCGGGAGAACAGGGCGAGCAGTACTTC.

The chain carries TRBV4-3 and TRBJ1-1; no firm D call. The CDR3 covers 14 residues. The germline V gene encodes CDR1 LGHNA and CDR2 YSLEER. Trimming took 4 bases from V and 3 from J, leaving 12 bases between them. The CDR3 DNA is TGCGCCAGCAGCCGGAAGGCGGTTCACACTGAAGCTTTCTTT. Amino acid sequence: CASSRKAVHTEAFF.

This chain uses TRBV5-1 with TRBJ2-4; 10 bases fit TRBD1. Germline V CDR1 and CDR2: SGHRS, YFSETQ. This CDR3 has 16 amino acids. V was clipped by 0 bases and J by 7 bases; unmatched bases: 7. CDR3 in DNA: TGCGCCAGCAGCTTGGAGGGGACAGGGGTAAAGAACATTCAGTACTTC. Protein sequence: CASSLEGTGVKNIQYF.

This chain joins TRBV4-2 and TRBJ2-7; D assignment may be TRBD1 or TRBD2 (5 bases each). CDR3 length equals 13 residues. The ends were cut back, 0 bases at V and 10 bases at J, with 13 bases in the middle. From germline, CDR1 is LGHNA and CDR2 YNFKEQ. The CDR3 is CASSQDRSGPQYF. The CDR3 nucleotides are TGTGCCAGCAGCCAAGATCGATCGGGACCCCAGTACTTC.

The V and J genes are TRBV27 and TRBJ2-3; D remains ambiguous. Germline assignment: CDR1 MNHEY and CDR2 SMNVEV (reference sequence). V lost 4 bases and J 3 bases, leaving 8 bases between the germline ends. The CDR3 length is 13 residues. The CDR3 is CASSWGNTDTQYF. As DNA, the CDR3 is TGTGCCAGCAGTTGGGGAAATACAGATACGCAGTATTTT.

In its sample, this clonotype was seen many times. This sequence joins TRBV29-1 and TRBJ2-3, with D tentatively TRBD2 (6 bases). In germline, CDR1 is SQVTM, CDR2 ANQGSEA. The V and J ends lost 4 bases and 5 bases respectively, with 13 bases between them. This CDR3 has 13 residues. In nucleotides, the CDR3 is TGCAGCGTTGGCCCCTTGGGGGGAGATACGCAGTATTTT. This codes for CSVGPLGGDTQYF.

This chain connects TRBV11-2 to TRBJ1-2; TRBD1 aligns across 11 bases. The CDR3 sequence is 14 residues long. CDR1 is SGHAT and CDR2 is FQNNGV in the germline V gene. V lost 5 bases to trimming and J lost 6 bases; unmatched junction nucleotides: 5. CDR3 region: CASSQDRGRDGYTF. Here the CDR3 DNA reads TGTGCCAGCAGCCAGGACAGGGGGCGCGATGGCTACACCTTC. Full variable domain (rest looked up from reference TRBV11-2 and TRBJ1-2): EAGVAQSPRYKIIEKRQSVAFWCNPISGHATLYWYQQILGQGPKLLIQFQNNGVVDDSQLPKDRFSAERLKGVDSTLKIQPAKLEDSAVYLCASSQDRGRDGYTFGSGTRLTVV.

This clonotype was found a few times. The V and J genes are TRBV29-1 and TRBJ2-3; 13 nucleotides line up with TRBD2. V shed 7 bases, J shed 6 bases, and the junction held 4 bases outside the gene matches. Germline V lookup: CDR1 SQVTM, CDR2 ANQGSEA. The CDR3 is 13 amino acids. Here the CDR3 reads CSAATSGRDTQYF. CDR3 nucleotides: TGCAGCGCCGCGACTAGCGGGAGGGATACGCAGTATTTT.

The gene calls are TRBV5-6 and TRBJ2-1; D is undetermined. V lost 2 bases and J 10 bases, leaving 7 bases between the germline ends. Germline lookup yields CDR1 SGHDT and CDR2 YYEEEE. The CDR3 is 11 amino acids. The CDR3 protein is CASSFGWEQFF. CDR3 sequence (DNA): TGTGCCAGCAGCTTTGGATGGGAGCAGTTCTTC.

Turning to this clonotype: This clone may be a read error of a much larger clone one base away. The genes are TRBV28 and TRBJ2-1, with 9 bases lining up with TRBD2. The V segment lost 7 bases and the J segment 9 bases; nucleotides outside the gene matches: 13. This CDR3 contains 15 residues. The V gene's germline CDR1 is MDHEN and CDR2 SYDVKM. CDR3 sequence (DNA): TGTGCCAGCAATCCTAGCGGGAAGGGAAACATTGAGCAGTTCTTC. This translates into CASNPSGKGNIEQFF.

In its sample, this clonotype was seen a few times. The chain links TRBV2 to TRBJ2-5; TRBD1 aligns across 7 bases. The DNA end lines up better with TRBJ2-7; the J call may be wrong. This CDR3 is built from 14 residues. The germline V gene encodes CDR1 SNHLY and CDR2 FYNNEI. The CDR3 spells CASKGQFRSAEQYF. The CDR3 DNA sequence: TGTGCCAGCAAGGGACAGTTTAGGTCCGCCGAGCAGTACTTC.

J is TRBJ2-2 and V is TRBV7-2; 11 positions agree with TRBD2. CDR1 is SGHTA and CDR2 is FQGNSA in the germline V gene. V was clipped by 5 bases and J by 5 bases; unmatched bases: 4. CDR3 length equals 15 residues. The CDR3, as DNA: TGTGCCAGCAGCCTAACTAGCGGGGGTACCGGGGAGCTGTTTTTT. Amino acids: CASSLTSGGTGELFF.

This clonotype turned up a few times. The chain uses TRBV20-1 and TRBJ2-1; 7 bases align to TRBD2. V shed 4 bases, J shed 6 bases, and the junction held 9 bases outside the gene matches. The CDR3 extends over 14 amino acids. Germline CDR1 reads DFQATT; CDR2 reads SNEGSKA (reference sequence). DNA for the CDR3: TGCAGTGCTACGAGGACTAGGCCACCCAATGAGCAGTTCTTC. Its translation: CSATRTRPPNEQFF.

This clonotype was observed a single time. This sequence joins TRBV7-2 and TRBJ1-2, with TRBD1 matching 9 bases. The junction had 8 bases not matched to a gene; V was cut back by 5 bases and J by 4 bases. The CDR3 loop spans 15 amino acids. Per germline, CDR1 SGHTA and CDR2 FQGNSA. The CDR3 bases are TGTGCCAGCAGCGGGACAGGGCTAACCCTCTATGGCTACACCTTC. Translation: CASSGTGLTLYGYTF.